These T cell receptor beta chains were read from a single sample in a study of blood T cell repertoires in COVID-19. Measured with immunoSEQ multiplex PCR; TCRdb has only the in-frame clones, and not every one. The data hold about 200,000 clones, with 80% to 90% observed a single time. Input material: PBMCs or T cells enriched from blood (not recorded which). Receptor source: a woman between 35 and 50 years old with acute COVID-19. CDR3s include the opening cysteine and the closing phenylalanine or tryptophan. D genes are given only for firm matches. For some rows the clone size is stated as once, few or many, or as a class when expanded; others skip it.

>few|.|TRBJ1-6|TRBV6-5
TGTGCCAGCCAGCGGGACTATAATTCACCCCTCCACTTT
CASQRDYNSPLHF
>few|TRBD1|TRBJ2-5|TRBV4-3
TGCGCCAGCAGCCAAGAAAGAGAGGGGGCAGAGACCCAGTACTTC
CASSQEREGAETQYF
>.|.|TRBJ2-7|TRBV20-1
TGCAGTGCTAGTGCTCCAGCCGGGTGGTCCTACGAGCAGTACTTC
CSASAPAGWSYEQYF
>.|.|TRBJ1-1|TRBV5-8
TGTGCCAGCAGCTTGGGGACGACAGGCAATATTGGAATAGCTTTCTTT
CASSLGTTGNIGIAFF
>.|.|TRBJ2-1|TRBV7-9
TGTGCCAGCAGCTTAAGTGGGGGCCCGTTGTTCTTC
CASSLSGGPLFF
>once|TRBD1|TRBJ2-2|TRBV5-1
TGCGCCAGCAGCTTGGCGGTGACAGGGGATACCGGGGAGCTGTTTTTT
CASSLAVTGDTGELFF
>.|.|TRBJ1-1|TRBV19
TGTGCCAGTAGTATTCGTTCAGGGCCGAACACTGAAGCTTTCTTT
CASSIRSGPNTEAFF
>once|TRBD1|TRBJ1-5|TRBV28
TGTGCCAGCAGTTCCCGGGACAGGGACAATCAGCCCCAGCATTTT
CASSSRDRDNQPQHF
>.|.|TRBJ2-3|TRBV7-2
TGTGCCAGCAGCTTACAGGGGATGAGCACAGATACGCAGTATTTT
CASSLQGMSTDTQYF
>.|TRBD2|TRBJ2-7|TRBV28
TGTGCCAGCGTGGGACTAGCGGGCTTCTACGAGCAGTACTTC
CASVGLAGFYEQYF
>.|.|TRBJ2-1|TRBV28
TGTGCCAGCAGCCGAGTCGGAGCGGACAATGAGCAGTTCTTC
CASSRVGADNEQFF
>once|TRBD2|TRBJ2-7|TRBV10-3
TGTGCCATCAGTGAGTCGGGTGCGGGAGAGTACGAGCAGTACTTC
CAISESGAGEYEQYF
>.|.|TRBJ1-2|TRBV24-1
TGTGCCACCAGGGGGGGGCACGCCTACTATGGCTACACCTTC
CATRGGHAYYGYTF
>many|.|TRBJ2-5|TRBV7-9
TGTGCCAGCAGCTTAGGGTGGGACATAGGGGAGACCCAGTACTTC
CASSLGWDIGETQYF
>.|TRBD1|TRBJ2-7|TRBV11-1
TGTGCCAGCAGCGCCCGAAGGTGGGGACAGGGGATAGAGCAGTACTTC
CASSARRWGQGIEQYF
>.|.|TRBJ1-2|TRBV3-1/TRBV3-2
TGTGCCAGCAGCCAAAGTAGTGGGGGCGCGCGGGGCTACACCTTC
CASSQSSGGARGYTF
>.|.|TRBJ2-7|TRBV13
TGTGCCAGCAGCTTACAGGGGACCCACGAGCAGTACTTC
CASSLQGTHEQYF
>.|TRBD2|TRBJ2-4|TRBV14
TGTGCCAGCAGCCATACGGGAGGGCACATTCAGTACTTC
CASSHTGGHIQYF
>.|TRBD1|TRBJ2-7|TRBV25-1
TGTGCCAGCAATGGACAGGGGCTATCCTACGAGCAGTACTTC
CASNGQGLSYEQYF
>.|.|TRBJ2-1|TRBV12-3/TRBV12-4
TGTGCCAGCAGTTTGGGACTCGAGCAGTTCTTC
CASSLGLEQFF
>.|.|TRBJ2-2|TRBV3-1/TRBV3-2
TGTGCCAGCCACCTAAAGAACACCGGGGAGCTGTTTTTT
CASHLKNTGELFF
>.|TRBD1|TRBJ1-2|TRBV29-1
TGCAGCGTTGACAGGGGGAACTATGGCTACACCTTC
CSVDRGNYGYTF
>.|TRBD1|TRBJ2-1|TRBV4-1
TGCGCCAGCAGCCAGAAAGAGGGGGCTTACAATGAGCAGTTCTTC
CASSQKEGAYNEQFF
>.|.|TRBJ2-1|TRBV18
TGTGCCAGCTCACCCGGCAGGGTTAACTACAATGAGCAGTTCTTC
CASSPGRVNYNEQFF
>.|TRBD1|TRBJ1-5|TRBV28
TGTGCCAGCAGCCCGCCCGGGACAGGGTTGCGGCCCCAGCATTTT
CASSPPGTGLRPQHF
>.|.|TRBJ1-5|TRBV9
TGTGCCAGCAGCGGCGGGGCTAATCAGCCCCAGCATTTT
CASSGGANQPQHF
>.|TRBD1|TRBJ2-7|TRBV20-1
TGCAGTGCTAGTCCGCAGGGGGCCTACGAGCAGTACTTC
CSASPQGAYEQYF
>.|.|TRBJ1-2|TRBV7-2
TGTGCCAGCAGCTTAAGTCCCGGGGGGGACCCTCAATCCAATGGCTACACCTTC
CASSLSPGGDPQSNGYTF
>.|.|TRBJ1-6|TRBV27
TGTGCCAGCTCCCCTTCACGGGGGGCGAGGATGTCACCCCTCCACTTT
CASSPSRGARMSPLHF
>.|.|TRBJ2-3|TRBV7-2
TGTGCCAGCAGCTTAGCATTAGCGGATACGCAGTATTTT
CASSLALADTQYF
>few|TRBD2|TRBJ2-5|TRBV6-2/TRBV6-3
TGTGCCAGCAGTTATGGGATAGCGGGATATGGGGAGACCCAGTACTTC
CASSYGIAGYGETQYF
>once|TRBD2|TRBJ2-7|TRBV6-6
TGTGCCAGCAGCCCGCTTGGGCGGGAGACCTCTTACGAGCAGTACTTC
CASSPLGRETSYEQYF
>once|TRBD2|TRBJ2-1|TRBV5-1
TGCGCCAGCAGACCTACTAGCGGGTTGTACAATGAGCAGTTCTTC
CASRPTSGLYNEQFF
>.|.|TRBJ2-7|TRBV11-2
TGTGCCAGCAGCAACGGTTTTAGCTCCTACGAGCAGTACTTC
CASSNGFSSYEQYF
>.|TRBD2|TRBJ2-7|TRBV5-1
TGCGCCAGCAGCTTGGTGCCGAGCGGGGGCACCTACGAGCAGTACTTC
CASSLVPSGGTYEQYF
>.|.|TRBJ2-1|TRBV28
TGTGCCAGCCGGGGACTCCAACTCAGCAATGAGCAGTTCTTC
CASRGLQLSNEQFF
>.|.|TRBJ2-5|TRBV19
TGTGCCAGTAGCTTCGATCAACTCCAAGAGACCCAGTACTTC
CASSFDQLQETQYF
>.|TRBD1|TRBJ2-2|TRBV6-1
TGTGCCAGCAGTGAAGCCAGGGGGCTCACCGGGGAGCTGTTTTTT
CASSEARGLTGELFF
>once|TRBD1|TRBJ1-1|TRBV18
TGTGCCAGCTCACCAGGACAGGGGGCTTCGGACGCTTTCTTT
CASSPGQGASDAFF
>.|TRBD1|TRBJ1-2|TRBV29-1
TGCAGCGCCGCCGGGGACAGGGGTGATGGCTACACCTTC
CSAAGDRGDGYTF
>once|.|TRBJ1-3|TRBV7-2
TGTGCCGGGGGGAATTTGGACTTCGGAAACACCATATATTTT
CAGGNLDFGNTIYF
>.|TRBD1|TRBJ1-3|TRBV15
TGTGCCACCAGCGCCCCCGGGACAGGGGGAAACACCATATATTTT
CATSAPGTGGNTIYF
>.|TRBD1|TRBJ1-1|TRBV5-5
TGTGCCAGCAGTCTACAGGGGAACCGGGTGAACACTGAAGCTTTCTTT
CASSLQGNRVNTEAFF
>.|.|TRBJ2-1|TRBV7-2
TGTGCCAGCAGTCCTGGGACTGCCTGGGGTGAGCAGTTCTTC
CASSPGTAWGEQFF
>medium-sized|.|TRBJ2-2|TRBV24-1
TGTGCCACACAGCCGAGTAAGGACACCGGGGAGCTGTTTTTT
CATQPSKDTGELFF
>.|.|TRBJ2-7|TRBV7-8
TGTGCCAGCAGCTTAGTGGGGAGATACGAGCAGTACTTC
CASSLVGRYEQYF
>.|.|TRBJ2-2|TRBV7-9
TGTGCCAGCAGCTTAGGCGTCGGGGAGCTGTTTTTT
CASSLGVGELFF
>.|TRBD2|TRBJ2-7|TRBV11-3
TGTGCCAGCAGCTTAGGAGGGGGATCGACTAGCGGCTCCTACGAGCAGTACTTC
CASSLGGGSTSGSYEQYF